This T cell receptor (beta chain) was recovered during a study of identical twins. TCRdb re-called the 5' RACE reads with MiXCR, one entry per CDR3 protein. The sample consists of hundreds of thousands of distinct CDR3 sequences, less than 9.5% of them appearing once. V was shortened by 9 bases and J by 7 bases, with 17 bases between the two germline ends. Germline V gene sequence: CDR1 SGHNT, CDR2 YYREEE (reference sequence). This CDR3 spans 12 amino acids. Material: memory (CD45RO+) T cells sorted from blood. This chain links TRBV5-4 with TRBJ2-7; possibly TRBD2 for D (6 bases). This TCR derives from a woman between 18 and 29 years old in good health. CDR3 nucleotide sequence: TGTGCCATCGGGACTCCTTTAAGGGAGCAGTACTTC. Translating it yields CAIGTPLREQYF.